What follows is one T cell receptor (beta chain) and its context. Focal radiation with ipilimumab CTLA-4 blockade was given to patients with chemo-refractory metastatic non-small-cell lung cancer. The assay was immunoSEQ multiplex PCR, and TCRdb's table has in-frame clones only and misses some. Of about 98,000 clones in the sample, 82% were seen once. The data stem from a study of radiotherapy plus CTLA-4 blockade in lung cancer. The TCR was taken from a human donor with non-small cell lung cancer who had a partial response to radiotherapy plus ipilimumab. The sample was peripheral blood, taken from a patient treated with radiotherapy plus ipilimumab.

The CDR3 coding sequence is TGTGCCAGCAAAACGGCAGGGCGGACCCAGTACTTC. Translation gives CASKTAGRTQYF. This rearrangement joins TRBV6-1 to TRBJ2-5, with a tentative D call TRBD1 (5 bases). The length of the CDR3 is 12 residues. CDR1 and CDR2 from the germline V gene are MNHNS and SASEGT. Deletions cut 7 bases from V and 7 bases from J, with 13 bases between.